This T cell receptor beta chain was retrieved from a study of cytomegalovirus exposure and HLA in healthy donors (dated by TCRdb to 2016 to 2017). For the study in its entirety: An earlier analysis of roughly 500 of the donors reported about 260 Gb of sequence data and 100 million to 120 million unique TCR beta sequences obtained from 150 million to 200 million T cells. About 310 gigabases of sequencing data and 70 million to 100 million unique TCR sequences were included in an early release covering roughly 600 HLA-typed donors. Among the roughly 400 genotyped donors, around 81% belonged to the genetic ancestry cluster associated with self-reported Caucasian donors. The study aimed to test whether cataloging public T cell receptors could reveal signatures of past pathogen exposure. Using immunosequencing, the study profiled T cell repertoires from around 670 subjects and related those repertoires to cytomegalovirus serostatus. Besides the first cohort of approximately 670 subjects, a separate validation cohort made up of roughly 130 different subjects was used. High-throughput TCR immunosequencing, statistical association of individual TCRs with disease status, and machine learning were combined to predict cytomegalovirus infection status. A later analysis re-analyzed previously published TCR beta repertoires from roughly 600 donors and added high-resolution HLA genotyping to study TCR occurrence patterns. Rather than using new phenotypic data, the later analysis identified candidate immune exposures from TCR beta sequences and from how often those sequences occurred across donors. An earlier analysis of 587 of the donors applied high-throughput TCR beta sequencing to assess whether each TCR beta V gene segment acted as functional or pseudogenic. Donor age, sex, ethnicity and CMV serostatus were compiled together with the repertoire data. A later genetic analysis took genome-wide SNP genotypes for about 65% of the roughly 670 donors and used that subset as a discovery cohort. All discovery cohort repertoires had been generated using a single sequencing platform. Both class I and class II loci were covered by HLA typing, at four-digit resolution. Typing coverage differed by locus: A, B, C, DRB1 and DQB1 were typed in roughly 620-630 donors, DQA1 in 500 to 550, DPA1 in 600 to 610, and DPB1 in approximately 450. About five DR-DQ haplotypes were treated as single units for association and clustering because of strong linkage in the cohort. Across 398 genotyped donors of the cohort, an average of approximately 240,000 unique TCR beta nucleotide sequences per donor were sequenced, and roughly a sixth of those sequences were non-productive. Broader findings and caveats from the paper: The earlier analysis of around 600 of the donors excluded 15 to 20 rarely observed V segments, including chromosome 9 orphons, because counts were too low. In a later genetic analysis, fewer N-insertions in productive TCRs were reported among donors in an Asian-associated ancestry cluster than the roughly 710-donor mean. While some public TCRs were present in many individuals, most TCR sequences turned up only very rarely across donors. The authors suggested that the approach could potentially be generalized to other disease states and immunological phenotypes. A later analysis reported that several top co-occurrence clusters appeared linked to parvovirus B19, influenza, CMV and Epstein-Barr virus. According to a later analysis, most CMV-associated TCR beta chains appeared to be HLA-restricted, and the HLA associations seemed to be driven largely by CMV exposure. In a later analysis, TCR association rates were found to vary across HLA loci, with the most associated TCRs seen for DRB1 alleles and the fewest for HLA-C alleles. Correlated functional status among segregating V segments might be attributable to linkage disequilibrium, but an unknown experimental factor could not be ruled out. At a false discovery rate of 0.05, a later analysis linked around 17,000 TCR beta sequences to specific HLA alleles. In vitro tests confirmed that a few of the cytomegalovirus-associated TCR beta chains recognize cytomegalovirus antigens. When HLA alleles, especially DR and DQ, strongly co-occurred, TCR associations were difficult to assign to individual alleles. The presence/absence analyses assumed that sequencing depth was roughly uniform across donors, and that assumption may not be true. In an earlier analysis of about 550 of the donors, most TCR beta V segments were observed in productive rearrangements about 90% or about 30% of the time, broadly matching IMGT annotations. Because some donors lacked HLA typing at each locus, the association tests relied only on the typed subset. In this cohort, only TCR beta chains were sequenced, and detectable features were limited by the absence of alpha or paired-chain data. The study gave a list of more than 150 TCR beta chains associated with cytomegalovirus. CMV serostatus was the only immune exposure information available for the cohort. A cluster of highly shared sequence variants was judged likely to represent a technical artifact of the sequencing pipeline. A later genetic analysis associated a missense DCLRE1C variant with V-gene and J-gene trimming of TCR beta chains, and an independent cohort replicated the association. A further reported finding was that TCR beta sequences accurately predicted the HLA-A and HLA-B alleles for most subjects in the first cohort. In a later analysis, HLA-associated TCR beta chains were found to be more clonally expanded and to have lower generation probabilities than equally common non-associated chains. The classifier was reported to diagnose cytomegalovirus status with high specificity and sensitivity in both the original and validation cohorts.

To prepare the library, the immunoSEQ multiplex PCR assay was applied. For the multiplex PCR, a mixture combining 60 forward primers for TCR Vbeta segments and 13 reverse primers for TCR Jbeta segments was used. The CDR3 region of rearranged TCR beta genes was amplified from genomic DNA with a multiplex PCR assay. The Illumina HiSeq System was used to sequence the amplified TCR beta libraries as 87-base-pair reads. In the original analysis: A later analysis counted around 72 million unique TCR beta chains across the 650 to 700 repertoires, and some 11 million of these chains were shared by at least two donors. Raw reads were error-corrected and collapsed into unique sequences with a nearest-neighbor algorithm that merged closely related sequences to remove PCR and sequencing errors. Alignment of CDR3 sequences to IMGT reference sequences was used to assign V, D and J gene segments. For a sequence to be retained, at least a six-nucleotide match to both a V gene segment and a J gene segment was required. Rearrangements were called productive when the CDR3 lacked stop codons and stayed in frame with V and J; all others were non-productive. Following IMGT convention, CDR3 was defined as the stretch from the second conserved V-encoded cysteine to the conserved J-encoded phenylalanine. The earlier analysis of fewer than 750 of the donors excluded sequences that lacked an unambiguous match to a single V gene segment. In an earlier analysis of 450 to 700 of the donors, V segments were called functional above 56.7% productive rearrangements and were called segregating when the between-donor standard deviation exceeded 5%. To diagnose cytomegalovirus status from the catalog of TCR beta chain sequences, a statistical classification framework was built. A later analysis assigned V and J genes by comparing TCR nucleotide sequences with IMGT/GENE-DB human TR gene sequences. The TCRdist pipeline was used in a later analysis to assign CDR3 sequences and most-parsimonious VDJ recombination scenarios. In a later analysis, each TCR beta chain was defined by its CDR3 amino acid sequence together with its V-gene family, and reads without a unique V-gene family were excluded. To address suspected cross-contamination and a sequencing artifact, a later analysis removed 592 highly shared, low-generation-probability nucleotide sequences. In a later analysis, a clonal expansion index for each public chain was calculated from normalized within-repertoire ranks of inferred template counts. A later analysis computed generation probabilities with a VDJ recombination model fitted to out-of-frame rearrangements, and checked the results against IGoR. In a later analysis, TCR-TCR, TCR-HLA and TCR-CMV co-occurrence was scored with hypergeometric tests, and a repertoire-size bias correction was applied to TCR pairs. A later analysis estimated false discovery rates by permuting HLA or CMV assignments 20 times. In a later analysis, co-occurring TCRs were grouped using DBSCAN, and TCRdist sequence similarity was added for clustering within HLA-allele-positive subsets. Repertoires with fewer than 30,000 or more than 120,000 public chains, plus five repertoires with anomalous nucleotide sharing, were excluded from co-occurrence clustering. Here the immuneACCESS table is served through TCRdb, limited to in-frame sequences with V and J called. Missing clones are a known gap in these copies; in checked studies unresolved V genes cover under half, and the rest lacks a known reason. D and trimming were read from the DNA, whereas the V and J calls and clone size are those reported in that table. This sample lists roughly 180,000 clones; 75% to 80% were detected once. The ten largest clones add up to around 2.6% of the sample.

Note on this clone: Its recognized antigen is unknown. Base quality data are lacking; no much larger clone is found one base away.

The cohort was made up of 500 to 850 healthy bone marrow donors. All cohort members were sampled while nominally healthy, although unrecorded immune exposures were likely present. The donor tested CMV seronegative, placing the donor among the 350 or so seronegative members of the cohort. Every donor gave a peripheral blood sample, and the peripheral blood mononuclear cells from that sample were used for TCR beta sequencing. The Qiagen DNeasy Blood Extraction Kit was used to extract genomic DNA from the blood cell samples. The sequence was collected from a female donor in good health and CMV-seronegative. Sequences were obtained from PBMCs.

In nucleotide form, the sequence is TGTGCCAGCAGCTCCTGGGGGGGAGATACGCAGTATTTT. Its product reads: CASSSWGGDTQYF. The V gene is TRBV7-2 and the J gene is TRBJ2-3, and 7 junction bases match TRBD2. At the junction V is shortened by 4 bases and J by 5 bases; bases outside the gene matches: 3. CDR1 and CDR2, looked up from the germline V gene, are SGHTA and FQGNSA. The CDR3 goes from the cysteine to the phenylalanine over 13 residues. Solely the CDR3 DNA is kept, with 39 bases framed from the first base.